The rows below give T cell receptor beta chains drawn from one sample of a study of T cell repertoires in cytomegalovirus infection. Their specific antigens are unknown. Each CDR3 protein gets one entry after TCRdb re-called the reads with MiXCR. The table shows 35,000 to 55,000 distinct CDR3 sequences, with 20% occurring only once. Sample: PBMCs, sequenced either directly or after in vitro stimulation (not recorded which). The receptor source for this set is a human donor in good health (CMV status not recorded). Some clones in this sample may be carry-over from other donors' samples. CDR3s include the opening cysteine and the closing phenylalanine or tryptophan. Expanded clones are given a class, and other clones once, few, many or no size at all.

TRBJ2-1 | NA | TRBV18 | CASSPPSGGYNEQFF
TRBJ1-1 | NA | TRBV11-1 | CASSSPRQGNTEAFF
TRBJ1-5 | NA | TRBV7-6 | CASSLAWGDQPQHF
TRBJ1-6 | NA | TRBV3-1 | CASSQAQQTSPLHF
TRBJ1-2 | many | TRBV25-1 | CASSESGRDYGYTF
TRBJ1-5 | many | TRBV7-2 | CASSSSFGEPQHF
TRBJ2-1 | NA | TRBV14 | CASSQLAWAQLKYNEQFF
TRBJ2-3 | NA | TRBV6-1 | CASSEGYPSTDTQYF
TRBJ1-1 | few | TRBV5-1 | CASSLWQGSLDTEAFF
TRBJ2-3 | NA | TRBV18 | CATRPNTNTDTQYF
TRBJ2-7 | NA | TRBV6-2/TRBV6-3 | CASSEDRALYEQYF
TRBJ1-5 | many | TRBV20-1 | CSARQQGAGQPQHF
TRBJ2-7 | NA | TRBV7-9 | CASSSRVTYEQYF
TRBJ2-7 | many | TRBV7-2 | CASSGRSPGYEQYF
TRBJ2-3 | many | TRBV7-8 | CASSLEWLSDTQYF
TRBJ1-3 | NA | TRBV5-1 | CASSPLPTGNGNTIYF
TRBJ2-1 | NA | TRBV6-2/TRBV6-3 | CASSRTSSYNEQFF
TRBJ1-6 | once | TRBV7-9 | CASSSYRDSPLHF
TRBJ1-2 | few | TRBV2 | CASSVETGGNYGYTF
TRBJ2-3 | NA | TRBV10-3 | CAISEGNTDTQYF
TRBJ2-7 | NA | TRBV7-2 | CASSYSPPYEQYF
TRBJ2-1 | NA | TRBV7-6 | CASSLLSYRLAGVGEQFF
TRBJ2-2 | few | TRBV19 | CASEDLAGKRDTGELFF
TRBJ2-5 | many | TRBV6-5 | CASSRGETQYF
TRBJ2-1 | few | TRBV20-1 | CSVGQGAYNEQFF
TRBJ1-1 | many | TRBV12-3/TRBV12-4 | CASSLTGFGTEAFF
TRBJ1-2 | NA | TRBV29-1 | CSVGTDDYGYTF
TRBJ2-5 | NA | TRBV5-1 | CASSFGNQETQYF
TRBJ2-2 | NA | TRBV11-2 | CASSSTSPGELFF
TRBJ2-1 | NA | TRBV27 | CASSSGHVNEQFF
TRBJ2-3 | many | TRBV11-2 | CASTTRTNTDTQYF
TRBJ2-1 | many | TRBV11-1 | CASSFDYNEQFF
TRBJ2-4 | few | TRBV2 | CASSARPYGNIQYF
TRBJ2-7 | NA | TRBV6-6 | CASSLAGVGEQYF
TRBJ2-5 | many | TRBV7-8 | CASSWRPLLQETQYF
TRBJ2-5 | NA | TRBV24-1 | CATSDPRESGETQYF
TRBJ2-7 | NA | TRBV12-3/TRBV12-4 | CASSYRSSGSYEQYF
TRBJ2-1 | NA | TRBV9 | CASSVDSGGPYNEQFF
TRBJ2-4 | NA | TRBV5-1 | CASSLTGNYIQYF
TRBJ1-1 | many | TRBV11-2 | CASSPRPGRNTEAFF
TRBJ2-3 | NA | TRBV20-1 | CSARSTDTQYF
TRBJ1-2 | few | TRBV19 | CASSPQGRDGYTF
TRBJ2-3 | few | TRBV20-1 | CSASSDPSTDTQYF
TRBJ1-5 | few | TRBV2 | CASRGQLNQPQHF
TRBJ1-3 | NA | TRBV7-9 | CASSLDRGKGNTIYF
TRBJ2-6 | few | TRBV7-8 | CASRPGRSGANVLTF
TRBJ2-3 | NA | TRBV11-2 | CASSSSDTQYF
TRBJ1-1 | many | TRBV5-6 | CASSPPSGGNTEAFF
TRBJ2-5 | NA | TRBV7-2 | CASSLAGLAGALETQYF
TRBJ2-2 | many | TRBV12-3/TRBV12-4 | CASTPRGGSTGELFF
TRBJ1-1 | many | TRBV6-1 | CASSVAEAFF
TRBJ1-6 | few | TRBV6-5 | CASRQGRSPLHF
TRBJ2-5 | NA | TRBV29-1 | CSVNRGLGETQYF
TRBJ2-1 | few | TRBV20-1 | CSARDRYRGEQFF